One sample yielded the 2 T cell receptor beta chains listed below, sequenced in a study of T cell repertoires in cytomegalovirus infection (dated by TCRdb to about 2019). These receptors have no known antigen. The sequencer was an Illumina HiSeq 1500. The public reads were quality trimmed at Q25 with fastp and then assembled into clones with MiXCR by TCRdb, keeping productive beta chains. Each entry merges the rows of one CDR3 protein and shows their most common DNA and genes. Present in this sample are 450,000 to 650,000 distinct CDR3 sequences, about 39% of which were seen just once. The ten largest clones represent roughly 50% of the sample. The sample's treatment or condition label, in plain terms: in vitro stimulation with specific CMV peptide epitopes to enrich CMV-specific T cells. Specimen: cultured PBMCs, collected from culture after CMV antigen stimulation. These receptors all stem from a human donor in good health (CMV status not recorded). Some clones in this sample may be carry-over from other donors' samples.

At least ten counts were recorded for this clonotype. This chain uses TRBV27 with TRBJ2-5; D may be TRBD2 (5 bases). Trimming pared 9 bases from V and 4 bases from J, leaving 12 bases between. Germline lookup yields CDR1 MNHEY and CDR2 SMNVEV (reference sequence). The CDR3 consists of 12 residues. CDR3 in amino acids: CASGLGRETQYF. CDR3 DNA sequence: TGTGCCAGTGGACTGGGGAGAGAGACCCAGTACTTC.

V gene TRBV12-3 or TRBV12-4 combines with J gene TRBJ2-5; 11 nucleotides line up with TRBD1. J was trimmed by 4 bases and V by 4 bases; bases with no gene match: 5. The length of the CDR3 is 15 residues. DNA for the CDR3: TGTGCCAGCAGTTGGTCCGGGACAGGGGGAGAGACCCAGTACTTC. Translating gives CASSWSGTGGETQYF.